This paragraph reports one T cell receptor beta chain. The data stem from a study of PD-L1 blockade in urothelial cancer. Study summary: Patients commenced atezolizumab around 2014, and it was given at 1,200 mg intravenously every 3 weeks. Blood was subjected to analysis at 3 weeks (second dose) and 6 weeks following treatment start.

Here immunoSEQ multiplex PCR was the method, and the copy in TCRdb shows in-frame clones only, minus some. The top ten hold 0.85% to 1% of the sample, which has approximately 100,000 clones, 91% seen once. Germline values: CDR1 SGHDT, CDR2 YYEEEE. Trimming at V came to 5 bases and at J to 4 bases, leaving 7 bases not matched to a gene. The CDR3 sequence is 15 residues long. The sample in question was PBMCs, obtained around atezolizumab (anti-PD-L1) treatment. The clonotype comes from a woman aged 80 or over with urothelial cancer. The chain links TRBV5-6 to TRBJ2-1; 9 bases line up with TRBD1. The chain's CDR3 is CASSNGQGRYNEQFF. For the CDR3, the DNA is TGTGCCAGCAGTAACGGACAGGGGCGATACAATGAGCAGTTCTTC. The whole variable domain, remainder taken from reference TRBV5-6 and TRBJ2-1, is DAGVTQSPTHLIKTRGQQVTLRCSPKSGHDTVSWYQQALGQGPQFIFQYYEEEERQRGNFPDRFSGHQFPNYSSELNVNALLLGDSALYLCASSNGQGRYNEQFFGPGTRLTVL.